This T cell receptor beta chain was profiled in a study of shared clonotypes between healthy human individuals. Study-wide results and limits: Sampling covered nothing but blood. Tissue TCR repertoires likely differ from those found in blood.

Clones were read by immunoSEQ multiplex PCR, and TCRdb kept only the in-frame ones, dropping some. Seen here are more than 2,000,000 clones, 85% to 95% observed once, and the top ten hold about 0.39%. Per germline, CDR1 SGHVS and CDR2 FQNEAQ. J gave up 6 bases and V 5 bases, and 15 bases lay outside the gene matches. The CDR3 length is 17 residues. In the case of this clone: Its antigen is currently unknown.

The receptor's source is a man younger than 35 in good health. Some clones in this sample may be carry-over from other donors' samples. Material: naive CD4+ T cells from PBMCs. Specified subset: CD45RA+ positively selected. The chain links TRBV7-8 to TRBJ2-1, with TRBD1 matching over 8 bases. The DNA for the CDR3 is TGTGCCAGCAGCACTCCTCAGACAGGGGTGCCCCTCAATGAGCAGTTCTTC. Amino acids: CASSTPQTGVPLNEQFF.